This T cell receptor beta chain derives from a study of blood T cell repertoires in COVID-19. Study details: COVID-19 samples from acute and convalescent phases originated in the United States, Italy and Spain. In each case, the material was cDNA or gDNA derived from T cells, B-cell-depleted T cells, or PBMCs.

The method was immunoSEQ multiplex PCR; TCRdb's version includes in-frame clones alone and lacks a portion of them. The sample lists 150,000 or so clones; around 89% were seen once. Patients of the Seattle cohort, enrolled during active infection, were followed longitudinally. Germline CDR1 SGHVS, CDR2 FQNEAQ. Trimming removed 5 bases from V and 4 bases from J, with 12 bases in between. The CDR3 loop spans 14 amino acids. Sequencing used peripheral blood. The receptor was derived from a man aged 18 to 29 with COVID-19, enrolled during active disease. The chain uses TRBV7-8 and TRBJ2-1; D remains unclear. For the CDR3, the DNA is TGTGCCAGCAGCCCGAGAGGTAGTTACAATGAGCAGTTCTTC. It yields the protein CASSPRGSYNEQFF.